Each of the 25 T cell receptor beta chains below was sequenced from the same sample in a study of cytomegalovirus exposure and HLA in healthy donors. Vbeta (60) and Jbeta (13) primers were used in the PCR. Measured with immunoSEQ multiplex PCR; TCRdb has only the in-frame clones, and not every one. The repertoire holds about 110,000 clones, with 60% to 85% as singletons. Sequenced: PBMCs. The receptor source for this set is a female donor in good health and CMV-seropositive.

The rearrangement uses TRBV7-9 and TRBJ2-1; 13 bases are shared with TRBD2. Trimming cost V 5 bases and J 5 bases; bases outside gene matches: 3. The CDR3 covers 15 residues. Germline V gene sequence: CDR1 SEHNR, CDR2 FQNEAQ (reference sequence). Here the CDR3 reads CASSTGTSGNNEQFF. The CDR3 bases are TGTGCCAGCAGCACCGGGACTAGCGGGAACAATGAGCAGTTCTTC.

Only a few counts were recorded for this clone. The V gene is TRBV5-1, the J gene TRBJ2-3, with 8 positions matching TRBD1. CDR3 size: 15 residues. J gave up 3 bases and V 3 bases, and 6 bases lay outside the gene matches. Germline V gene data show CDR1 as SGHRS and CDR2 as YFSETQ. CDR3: CASSWGQAVTDTQYF. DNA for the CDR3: TGCGCCAGCAGCTGGGGACAGGCAGTTACAGATACGCAGTATTTT.

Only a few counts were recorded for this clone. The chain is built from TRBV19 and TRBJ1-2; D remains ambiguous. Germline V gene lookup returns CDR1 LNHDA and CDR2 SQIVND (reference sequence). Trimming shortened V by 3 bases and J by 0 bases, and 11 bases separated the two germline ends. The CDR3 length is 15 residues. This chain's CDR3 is CASSIRRVANYGYTF. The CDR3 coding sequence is TGTGCCAGTAGTATTCGGAGGGTTGCTAACTATGGCTACACCTTC. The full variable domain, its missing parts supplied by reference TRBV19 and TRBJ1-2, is DGGITQSPKYLFRKEGQNVTLSCEQNLNHDAMYWYRQDPGQGLRLIYYSQIVNDFQKGDIAEGYSVSREKKESFPLTVTSAQKNPTAFYLCASSIRRVANYGYTFGSGTRLTVV.

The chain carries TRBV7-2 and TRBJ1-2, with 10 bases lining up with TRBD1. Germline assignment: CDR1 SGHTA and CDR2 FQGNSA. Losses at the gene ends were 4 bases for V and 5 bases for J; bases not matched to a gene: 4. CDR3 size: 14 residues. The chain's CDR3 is CASSSRQGAYGYTF. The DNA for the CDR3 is TGTGCCAGCAGCTCAAGACAGGGGGCTTATGGCTACACCTTC.

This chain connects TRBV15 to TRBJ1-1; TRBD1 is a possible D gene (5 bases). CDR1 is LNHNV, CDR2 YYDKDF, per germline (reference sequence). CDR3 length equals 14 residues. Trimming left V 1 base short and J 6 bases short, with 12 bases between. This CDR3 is CATSRVVTTAEAFF. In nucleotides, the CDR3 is TGTGCCACCAGCAGAGTAGTTACGACAGCTGAAGCTTTCTTT.

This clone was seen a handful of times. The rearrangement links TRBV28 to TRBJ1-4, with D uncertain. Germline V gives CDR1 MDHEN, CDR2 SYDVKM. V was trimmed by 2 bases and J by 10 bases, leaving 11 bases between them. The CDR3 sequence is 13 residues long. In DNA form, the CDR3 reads TGTGCCAGCAGTTTAAACAGTTTAGGAAAACTGTTTTTT. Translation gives CASSLNSLGKLFF.

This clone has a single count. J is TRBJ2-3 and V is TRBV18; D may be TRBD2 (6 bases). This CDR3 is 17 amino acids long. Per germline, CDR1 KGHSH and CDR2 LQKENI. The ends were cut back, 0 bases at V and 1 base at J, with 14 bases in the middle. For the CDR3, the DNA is TGTGCCAGCTCACCACCGTTACCGTGGGAGGGCACAGATACGCAGTATTTT. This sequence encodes CASSPPLPWEGTDTQYF.

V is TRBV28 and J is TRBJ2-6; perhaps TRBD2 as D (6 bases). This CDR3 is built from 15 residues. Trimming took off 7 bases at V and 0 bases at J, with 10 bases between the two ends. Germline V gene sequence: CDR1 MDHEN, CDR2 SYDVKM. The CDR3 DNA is TGTGCCAGCAAACTTAGCGGCTCTGGGGCCAACGTCCTGACTTTC. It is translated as CASKLSGSGANVLTF.

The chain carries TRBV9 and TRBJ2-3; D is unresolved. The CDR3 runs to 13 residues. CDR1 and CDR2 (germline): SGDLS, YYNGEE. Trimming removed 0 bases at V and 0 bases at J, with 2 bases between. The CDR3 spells CASSVVSTDTQYF. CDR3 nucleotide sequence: TGTGCCAGCAGCGTAGTAAGCACAGATACGCAGTATTTT.

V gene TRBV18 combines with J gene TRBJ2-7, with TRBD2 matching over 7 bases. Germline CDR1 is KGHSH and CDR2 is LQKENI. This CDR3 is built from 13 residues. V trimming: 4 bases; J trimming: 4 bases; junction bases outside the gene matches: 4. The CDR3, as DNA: TGTGCCAGCTCACAAGGGAGGGGATACGAGCAGTACTTC. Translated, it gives CASSQGRGYEQYF. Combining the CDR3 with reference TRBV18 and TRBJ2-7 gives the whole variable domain NAGVMQNPRHLVRRRGQEARLRCSPMKGHSHVYWYRQLPEEGLKFMVYLQKENIIDESGMPKERFSAEFPKEGPSILRIQQVVRGDSAAYFCASSQGRGYEQYFGPGTRLTVT.

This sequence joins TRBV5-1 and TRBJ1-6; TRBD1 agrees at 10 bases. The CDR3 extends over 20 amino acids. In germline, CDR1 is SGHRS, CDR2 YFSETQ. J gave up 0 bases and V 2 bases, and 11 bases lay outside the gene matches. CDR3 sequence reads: CASSFDRRGQGSSYNSPLHF. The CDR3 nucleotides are TGCGCCAGCAGCTTTGATCGAAGGGGACAGGGGAGCTCCTATAATTCACCCCTCCACTTT.

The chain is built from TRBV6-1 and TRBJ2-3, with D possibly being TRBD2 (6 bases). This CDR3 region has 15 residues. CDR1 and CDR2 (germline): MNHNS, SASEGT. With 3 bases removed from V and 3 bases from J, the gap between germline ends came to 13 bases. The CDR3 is CASSDSGPATDTQYF. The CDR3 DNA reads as TGTGCCAGCAGTGATAGCGGCCCCGCGACAGATACGCAGTATTTT.

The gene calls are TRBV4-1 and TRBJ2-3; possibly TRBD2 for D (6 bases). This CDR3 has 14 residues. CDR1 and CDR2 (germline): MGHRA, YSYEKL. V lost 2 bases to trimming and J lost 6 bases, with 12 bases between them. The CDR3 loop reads CASSQSRGRDTQYF. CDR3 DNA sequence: TGCGCCAGCAGCCAATCCCGGGGGAGGGATACGCAGTATTTT.

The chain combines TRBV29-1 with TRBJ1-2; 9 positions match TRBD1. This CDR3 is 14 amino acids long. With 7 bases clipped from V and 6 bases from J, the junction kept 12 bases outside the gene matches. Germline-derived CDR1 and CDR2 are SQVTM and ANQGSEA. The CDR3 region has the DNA TGCAGCGCCCTCGGACAGGGGTTAATTGATGGCTACACCTTC. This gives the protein CSALGQGLIDGYTF.

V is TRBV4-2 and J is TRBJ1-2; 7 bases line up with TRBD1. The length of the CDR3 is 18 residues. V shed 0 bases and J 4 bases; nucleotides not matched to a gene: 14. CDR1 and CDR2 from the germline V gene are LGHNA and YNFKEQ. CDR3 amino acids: CASSQEKSIRTGLYGYTF. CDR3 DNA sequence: TGTGCCAGCAGCCAAGAAAAGTCGATTAGGACAGGACTCTATGGCTACACCTTC.

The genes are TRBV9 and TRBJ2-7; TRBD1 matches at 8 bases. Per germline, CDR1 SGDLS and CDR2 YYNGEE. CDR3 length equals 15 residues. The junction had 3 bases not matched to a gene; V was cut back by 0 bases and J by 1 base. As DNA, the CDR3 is TGTGCCAGCAGCGTAGAGGGGACAGGTTCCTACGAGCAGTACTTC. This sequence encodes CASSVEGTGSYEQYF.

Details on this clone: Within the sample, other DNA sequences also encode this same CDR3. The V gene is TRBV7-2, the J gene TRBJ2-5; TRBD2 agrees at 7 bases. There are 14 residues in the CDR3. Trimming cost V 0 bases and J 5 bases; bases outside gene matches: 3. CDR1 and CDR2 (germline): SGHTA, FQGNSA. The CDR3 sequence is CASSLAGGGETQYF. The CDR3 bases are TGTGCCAGCAGCTTAGCGGGGGGAGGGGAGACCCAGTACTTC.

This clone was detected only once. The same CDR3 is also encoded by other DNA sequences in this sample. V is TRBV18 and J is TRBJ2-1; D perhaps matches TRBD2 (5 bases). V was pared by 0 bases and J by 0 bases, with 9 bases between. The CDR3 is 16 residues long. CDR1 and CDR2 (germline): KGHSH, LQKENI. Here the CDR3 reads CASSPPLGSSYNEQFF. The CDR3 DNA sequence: TGTGCCAGCTCACCACCGTTAGGGAGCTCCTACAATGAGCAGTTCTTC.

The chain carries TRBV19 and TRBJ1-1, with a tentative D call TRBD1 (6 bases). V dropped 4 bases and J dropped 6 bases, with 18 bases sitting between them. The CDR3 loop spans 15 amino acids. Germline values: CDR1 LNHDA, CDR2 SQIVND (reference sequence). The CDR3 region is CASSTSRYRQAEAFF. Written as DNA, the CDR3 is TGTGCCAGTAGTACTAGCCGATACCGACAGGCTGAAGCTTTCTTT.

The CDR3 DNA reads TGTGCCAGCAGCTTGGCCGCAGGGGGTACGAACACCGGGGAGCTGTTTTTT. Protein sequence: CASSLAAGGTNTGELFF. This chain links TRBV5-7 with TRBJ2-2; 7 positions match TRBD1. TRBV5-7 is identified as an open reading frame with a role that is uncertain. V lost 0 bases to trimming and J lost 0 bases; unmatched junction nucleotides: 5. The CDR3 runs 17 residues.

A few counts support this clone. As DNA, the CDR3 is TGTGCCAGCAGCTCGGGGATCGCTGGGGCCAACGTCCTGACTTTC. Protein sequence: CASSSGIAGANVLTF. V is TRBV11-2 and J is TRBJ2-6, with D maybe TRBD2 (5 bases). The ends were cut back, 4 bases at V and 2 bases at J, with 9 bases in the middle. CDR1 SGHAT and CDR2 FQNNGV come from the germline V gene. The CDR3 is 15 amino acids.

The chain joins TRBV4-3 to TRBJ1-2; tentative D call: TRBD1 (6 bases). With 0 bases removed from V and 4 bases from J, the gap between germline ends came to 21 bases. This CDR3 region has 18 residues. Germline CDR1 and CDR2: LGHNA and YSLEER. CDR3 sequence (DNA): TGCGCCAGCAGCCAAGAAGGGACACAGATAGGCATTCTCTATGGCTACACCTTC. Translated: CASSQEGTQIGILYGYTF.

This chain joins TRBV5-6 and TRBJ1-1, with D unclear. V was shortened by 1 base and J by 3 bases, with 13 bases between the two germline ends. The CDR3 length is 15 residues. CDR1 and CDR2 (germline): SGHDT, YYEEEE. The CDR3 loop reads CASSLFTASHTEAFF. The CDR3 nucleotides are TGTGCCAGCAGCTTGTTTACAGCCTCTCACACTGAAGCTTTCTTT.

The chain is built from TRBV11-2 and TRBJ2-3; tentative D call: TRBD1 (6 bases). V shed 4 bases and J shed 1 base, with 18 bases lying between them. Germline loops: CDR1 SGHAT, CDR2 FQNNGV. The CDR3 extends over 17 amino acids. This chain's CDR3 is CASSYFNLDRGTDTQYF. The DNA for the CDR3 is TGTGCCAGCAGCTATTTTAACCTGGACAGAGGCACAGATACGCAGTATTTT.

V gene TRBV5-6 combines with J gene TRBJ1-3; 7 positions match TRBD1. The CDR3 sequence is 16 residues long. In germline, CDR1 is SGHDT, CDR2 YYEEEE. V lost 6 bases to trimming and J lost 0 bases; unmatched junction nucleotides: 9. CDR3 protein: CASTRIDRVSGNTIYF. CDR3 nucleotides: TGTGCCAGCACCCGGATCGACAGGGTCTCTGGAAACACCATATATTTT.